This T cell receptor (beta chain) was found in a study of cytomegalovirus exposure and HLA in healthy donors. Study-wide results and limits: In a later analysis, TCR beta V- and J-gene trimming showed a link to a missense DCLRE1C variant.

A multiplex PCR was run with 60 Vbeta primers and 13 Jbeta primers. The method was immunoSEQ multiplex PCR; TCRdb's version includes in-frame clones alone and lacks a portion of them. The sample yields approximately 210,000 clones, over 80% seen once. This clone was found once. The antigen remains unidentified. The CDR3 covers 14 residues. Germline loops: CDR1 SGHRS, CDR2 YFSETQ. The V and J ends lost 1 base and 3 bases respectively, with 10 bases between them. What was sequenced was PBMCs. The V call is TRBV5-1, the J call TRBJ1-2, with D uncertain. The clonotype was recovered from a man younger than 40 in good health and CMV-seronegative. The CDR3 is CASSLPPLDYGYTF. The CDR3 DNA is TGCGCCAGCAGCTTGCCCCCACTCGACTATGGCTACACCTTC.